What follows are 16 T cell receptor beta chains derived from one specimen sequenced in a study of Graves' ophthalmopathy and Graves' hyperthyroidism. Researchers took RNA transcripts and amplified TCR beta CDR3 regions from them. The first round was an RT-PCR with HTBI primers, and the second round was a multiplex PCR. TCRdb reprocessed the multiplex PCR reads via MiXCR and lists one record per CDR3 protein. Here the sample spans 680,000 or so distinct CDR3 sequences, approximately 21% being singletons. Sequencing was done on a sample of peripheral blood. The origin of the receptors is a woman aged 18-35 years with stable Graves' hyperthyroidism. Some clones in this sample may be carry-over from other donors' samples.

This clonotype has a handful of counts. V usage is TRBV19 and J usage is TRBJ2-2; 9 nucleotides agree with TRBD1. The CDR3 is 16 amino acids. Germline CDR1 is LNHDA and CDR2 is SQIVND (reference sequence). V shed 5 bases and J 4 bases; nucleotides not matched to a gene: 8. The CDR3 loop is CASSDRDRETTGELFF. The CDR3 bases are TGTGCCAGTAGTGACCGGGACAGGGAGACCACCGGGGAGCTGTTTTTT.

At least ten counts were recorded for this clonotype. V usage is TRBV12-3 or TRBV12-4 and J usage is TRBJ1-2; unclear D gene. V was pared by 4 bases and J by 2 bases, with 14 bases between. The CDR3 spans 15 residues. The CDR3 region is CASSSAGRPNYGYTF. Here the CDR3 DNA reads TGTGCCAGCAGTTCAGCTGGGAGACCGAACTATGGCTACACCTTC.

This clonotype was detected a few times. A much larger clone lies a single base off, so this may be a read error. The rearrangement joins TRBV29-1 to TRBJ2-5; D is tentatively TRBD1 or TRBD2 (5 bases each). Germline V lookup: CDR1 SQVTM, CDR2 ANQGSEA. This CDR3 comprises 14 residues. The CDR3 region is CSVPGREGQETKYF. The CDR3 region has the DNA TGCAGCGTTCCAGGACGCGAGGGGCAAGAGACCAAGTACTTC.

The gene calls are TRBV10-3 and TRBJ1-1, with TRBD1 identical over 12 bases. Trimming cost V 6 bases and J 1 base; bases outside gene matches: 24. The CDR3 consists of 22 residues. The germline CDR1 and CDR2 sequences are ENHRY and SYGVKD. In DNA form, the CDR3 reads TGTGCCATCAGGCGCCTAGTAACCGGGACAGGGGGCCGTACCGGAGCGAACACTGAAGCTTTCTTT. It is translated as CAIRRLVTGTGGRTGANTEAFF.

The V and J genes are TRBV3-1 and TRBJ1-3, with 8 nucleotides matching TRBD1. The CDR3 is 15 residues long. Germline CDR1 and CDR2: LGHDT and YNNKEL (reference sequence). With 2 bases clipped from V and 6 bases from J, the junction kept 6 bases outside the gene matches. The CDR3 loop reads CASSQHGQGENTIYF. The CDR3 DNA sequence: TGTGCCAGCAGCCAACATGGACAGGGCGAAAACACCATATATTTT.

The genes are TRBV7-9 and TRBJ1-1, with D unresolved. The CDR3 contains 14 residues. V lost 1 base to trimming and J lost 2 bases, with 8 bases between them. CDR1 is SEHNR and CDR2 is FQNEAQ in the germline V gene (reference sequence). This chain's CDR3 is CASSLDGHNTEAFF. The DNA of the CDR3 is TGTGCCAGCAGCTTAGACGGGCATAACACTGAAGCTTTCTTT.

In its sample, this clonotype was seen many times. Written as DNA, the CDR3 is TGTGCCAGCAGTTCGGTACAGGTCTACGAGCAGTACTTC. This sequence encodes CASSSVQVYEQYF. V usage is TRBV28 and J usage is TRBJ2-7, with a weak D call TRBD1 (5 bases). This CDR3 is built from 13 residues. V lost 4 bases, J lost 3 bases, and 10 bases lay in between. From germline, CDR1 is MDHEN and CDR2 SYDVKM.

On this clonotype: Given a much more abundant clone one base away, this may be a read error. J is TRBJ1-1 and V is TRBV7-2; weak D call: TRBD1 (5 bases). Trimming stripped 1 base from V and 7 bases from J, with 19 bases between. From germline, CDR1 is SGHTA and CDR2 FQGNSA. CDR3 length: 16 amino acids. CDR3 DNA: TGTGCCAGCAGCTTAGTGCGTGGGGCAGGGCAAGGTGAAGCTTTCTTT. Translating gives CASSLVRGAGQGEAFF.

Ten or more counts support this clonotype. The rearrangement links TRBV7-2 to TRBJ2-5; 11 nucleotides line up with TRBD1. J lost 4 bases, V lost 5 bases, and 3 bases had no gene match. The V gene's germline CDR1 is SGHTA and CDR2 FQGNSA. The CDR3 runs to 14 residues. CDR3 sequence: CASSRGQGVETQYF. The DNA for the CDR3 is TGTGCCAGCAGCCGGGGACAGGGGGTAGAGACCCAGTACTTC.

This clonotype was counted at least ten times. This sequence joins TRBV14 and TRBJ2-7, with 8 bases that match TRBD1. From germline, CDR1 is SGHDN and CDR2 FVKESK. This CDR3 is built from 15 residues. V was clipped by 3 bases and J by 6 bases; unmatched bases: 10. The CDR3 sequence: CASSHEDRASLEQYF. The CDR3 region has the DNA TGTGCCAGCAGCCATGAGGACAGGGCCTCTCTCGAGCAGTACTTC.

The gene calls are TRBV20-1 and TRBJ1-5, with D maybe TRBD1 (5 bases). V lost 3 bases, J lost 0 bases, and 24 bases lay in between. This CDR3 contains 19 residues. Germline V gene data show CDR1 as DFQATT and CDR2 as SNEGSKA (reference sequence). The CDR3 loop is CSARQNGPGPHNSNQPQHF. The CDR3 DNA reads as TGCAGTGCTAGGCAAAATGGGCCGGGGCCACACAATAGCAATCAGCCCCAGCATTTT.

This clonotype was recorded at least ten times. In nucleotides, the CDR3 is TGTGCCAGCAGACCCACTAGCGGGGGGCTTGGTGAGACCCAGTACTTC. Its translation: CASRPTSGGLGETQYF. This sequence joins TRBV7-2 and TRBJ2-5; TRBD2 aligns across 12 bases. The trim removed 6 bases at V and 5 bases at J, leaving 10 bases unmatched. CDR1 and CDR2 from the germline V gene are SGHTA and FQGNSA. This CDR3 is built from 16 residues.

This clonotype was detected ten times or more. This chain uses TRBV30 with TRBJ1-2; 12 nucleotides align to TRBD1. The CDR3 extends over 15 amino acids. V shed 4 bases, J shed 8 bases, and the junction held 11 bases outside the gene matches. Germline CDR1 is GTSNPN and CDR2 is SVGIG (reference sequence). The CDR3 loop reads CAWTPPAGTGGGYTF. The CDR3 DNA is TGTGCCTGGACGCCGCCCGCCGGGACAGGGGGCGGCTACACCTTC.

Many counts were recorded for this clonotype. The V gene is TRBV30, the J gene TRBJ1-5; possibly TRBD1 for D (5 bases). The CDR3 length is 16 residues. Looked up from germline, CDR1 is GTSNPN and CDR2 is SVGIG (reference sequence). V lost 0 bases to trimming and J lost 2 bases, with 14 bases between them. Here the CDR3 DNA reads TGTGCCTGGAGTGTACAAGGGGCATCGGGCAATCAGCCCCAGCATTTT. Protein product: CAWSVQGASGNQPQHF.

This clonotype was picked up one time. This chain links TRBV25-1 with TRBJ2-2, with 7 bases identical to TRBD1. CDR3 length: 14 amino acids. From germline, CDR1 is MGHDK and CDR2 SYGVNS. V dropped 2 bases and J dropped 7; count of bases not matched to a gene: 4. The CDR3 DNA reads TGTGCCAGCAGTGAAGTGACAGGGCACGGGGAGCTGTTTTTT. This translates into CASSEVTGHGELFF.

The chain carries TRBV27 and TRBJ2-2; 7 nucleotides match TRBD1. The length of the CDR3 is 15 residues. The V and J ends lost 4 bases and 8 bases, in that order; junction bases with no gene match: 10. In germline, CDR1 is MNHEY, CDR2 SMNVEV (reference sequence). The CDR3 sequence: CASSSFLRGLGELFF. CDR3 sequence (DNA): TGTGCCAGCAGTTCCTTTCTCAGGGGGTTGGGGGAGCTGTTTTTT.